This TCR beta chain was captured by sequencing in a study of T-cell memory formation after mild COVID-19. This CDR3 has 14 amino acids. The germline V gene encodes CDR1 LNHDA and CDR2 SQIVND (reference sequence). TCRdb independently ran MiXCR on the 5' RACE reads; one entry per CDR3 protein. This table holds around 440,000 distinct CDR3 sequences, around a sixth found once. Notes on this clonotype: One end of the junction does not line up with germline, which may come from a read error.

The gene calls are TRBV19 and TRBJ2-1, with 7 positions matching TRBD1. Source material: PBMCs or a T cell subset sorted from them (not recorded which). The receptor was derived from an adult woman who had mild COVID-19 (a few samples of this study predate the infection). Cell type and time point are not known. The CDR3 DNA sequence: TGCGCCAGTAGTACAAGACAGGGCCACAATGAGCAGTTCTTC. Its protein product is CASSTRQGHNEQFF.